A single sample is the source of the 11 T cell receptor beta chains below, sequenced in a study of regulatory T cells in long-lasting Graves disease. Time point denoted: persistent/refractory GD, antithyroid drugs over 5 years with positive TRAb. With RNA extracted from PBMCs as input, the TCR library was made. With iRepertoire HTBI primers and Arm-PCR of CDR3 regions, TCR beta libraries were built. MiXCR, run by TCRdb on the multiplex PCR reads, gives a single entry per CDR3 protein. Here the sample spans approximately 500,000 distinct CDR3 sequences, 20% to 25% being singletons. Here the sequenced sample was peripheral blood mononuclear cells (PBMCs), taken when the disease was refractory, from a patient treated with antithyroid drugs. Every receptor here comes from a female donor with Graves disease.

This chain joins TRBV10-3 and TRBJ1-2, with 7 bases that match TRBD1. The CDR3 consists of 15 residues. Germline V gene data show CDR1 as ENHRY and CDR2 as SYGVKD. V trimming: 0 bases; J trimming: 2 bases; junction bases outside the gene matches: 3. CDR3 region: CAISESGGSNYGYTF. CDR3 coding DNA: TGTGCCATCAGTGAGTCAGGGGGCTCAAACTATGGCTACACCTTC.

This clonotype was detected ten times or more. The J gene is TRBJ1-1, the V gene TRBV7-2, with a weak D call TRBD1 (5 bases). V dropped 4 bases and J dropped 11 bases, with 20 bases sitting between them. From germline, CDR1 is SGHTA and CDR2 FQGNSA. This CDR3 comprises 14 residues. Here the CDR3 reads CASSYGGRAGTAFF. The DNA of the CDR3 is TGTGCCAGCAGCTACGGCGGGCGGGCGGGGACGGCTTTCTTT.

This clonotype was observed many times. The rearrangement uses TRBV29-1 and TRBJ1-2, with 7 bases matching TRBD1. This CDR3 spans 13 amino acids. Germline lookup yields CDR1 SQVTM and CDR2 ANQGSEA. J was trimmed by 2 bases and V by 7 bases; bases with no gene match: 7. The CDR3 bases are TGCAGCGCCAGCGGGACAGAAAACTATGGCTACACCTTC. Amino acids: CSASGTENYGYTF. Full variable domain (remainder filled in from reference TRBV29-1 and TRBJ1-2): SAVISQKPSRDICQRGTSLTIQCQVDSQVTMMFWYRQQPGQSLTLIATANQGSEATYESGFVIDKFPISRPNLTFSTLTVSNMSPEDSSIYLCSASGTENYGYTFGSGTRLTVV.

This clonotype was observed a handful of times. The gene calls are TRBV7-3 and TRBJ2-5; tentatively, D is TRBD2 (6 bases). The CDR3 extends over 13 amino acids. V was clipped by 4 bases and J by 5 bases, with 11 bases between them. In germline, CDR1 is SGHTA, CDR2 FQGTGA. CDR3 bases: TGTGCCAGCAGCTACTGGGGGGATGAGACCCAGTACTTC. This codes for CASSYWGDETQYF.

This clonotype was observed at least ten times. The rearrangement uses TRBV28 and TRBJ2-2; D gene uncertain. Trimming left V 4 bases short and J 1 base short, with 10 bases between. CDR3 length: 15 amino acids. The germline V gene encodes CDR1 MDHEN and CDR2 SYDVKM. The CDR3 here is CASSYETRNTGELFF. CDR3 nucleotide sequence: TGTGCCAGCAGTTACGAGACACGGAACACCGGGGAGCTGTTTTTT.

In this sample, this clonotype turned up many times. The CDR3 DNA follows: TGTGCCAGCAGTCAGGGTCTTGCTGGCTACACCTTC. Its protein product is CASSQGLAGYTF. This rearrangement joins TRBV2 to TRBJ1-2; D is possibly TRBD1 (5 bases). The CDR3 runs to 12 residues. Germline CDR1 and CDR2: SNHLY and FYNNEI. The germline V and J ends were trimmed by 5 bases and 7 bases, with 11 bases remaining between them. Filled out from reference TRBV2 and TRBJ1-2, the complete variable domain reads EPEVTQTPSHQVTQMGQEVILRCVPISNHLYFYWYRQILGQKVEFLVSFYNNEISEKSEIFDDQFSVERPDGSNFTLKIRSTKLEDSAMYFCASSQGLAGYTFGSGTRLTVV.

The rearrangement joins TRBV15 to TRBJ2-6; 8 bases align to TRBD2. This CDR3 comprises 18 residues. Germline V gene lookup returns CDR1 LNHNV and CDR2 YYDKDF (reference sequence). Trimming cost V 3 bases and J 0 bases; bases outside gene matches: 7. The CDR3 loop reads CATSRRGLGVSGANVLTF. CDR3 nucleotides: TGTGCCACCAGCAGGAGGGGACTAGGGGTCTCTGGGGCCAACGTCCTGACTTTC.

This rearrangement joins TRBV12-3 or TRBV12-4 to TRBJ2-6; 8 bases fit TRBD1. This CDR3 is 16 amino acids long. Trimming removed 5 bases from V and 0 bases from J; junction bases left unmatched: 3. The CDR3 protein is CASSGTGRSGANVLTF. Written as DNA, the CDR3 is TGTGCCAGCAGTGGGACAGGTCGCTCTGGGGCCAACGTCCTGACTTTC.

This clonotype was recorded at least ten times. V and J are TRBV11-2 and TRBJ2-2; the D is unclear. Germline CDR1 is SGHAT and CDR2 is FQNNGV. The length of the CDR3 is 13 residues. V gave up 0 bases and J gave up 4 bases, with 3 bases separating them. This CDR3 is CASSLEVTGELFF. CDR3 DNA sequence: TGTGCCAGCAGCTTAGAGGTCACCGGGGAGCTGTTTTTT.

The chain joins TRBV3-1 to TRBJ1-1; D unresolved. The CDR3 is 12 amino acids. Per the germline V gene, CDR1 is LGHDT and CDR2 is YNNKEL (reference sequence). V was pared by 4 bases and J by 11 bases, with 14 bases between. This chain's CDR3 is CASSPLGSGAFF. DNA for the CDR3: TGTGCCAGCAGCCCTCTTGGTTCGGGGGCTTTCTTT.

This clonotype was counted ten times or more. The gene calls are TRBV28 and TRBJ1-1; D gene ambiguous. The CDR3 length is 13 residues. Germline V gives CDR1 MDHEN, CDR2 SYDVKM. Trimming took off 6 bases at V and 3 bases at J, with 11 bases between the two ends. CDR3 sequence reads: CASRLALDTEAFF. In DNA, the CDR3 is TGTGCCAGCAGATTGGCCCTAGACACTGAAGCTTTCTTT.